This passage covers 3 T cell receptor beta chains from one sample sequenced in a study of blood T cell repertoires in COVID-19. Measured with immunoSEQ multiplex PCR; TCRdb has only the in-frame clones, and not every one. The sample lists about 150,000 clones, 80% to 90% occurring once. Input material: PBMCs or T cells enriched from blood (not recorded which). These receptors were obtained from a woman between 45 and 65 years old with acute COVID-19.

The chain joins TRBV4-2 to TRBJ1-1, with 9 positions matching TRBD1. Germline V gives CDR1 LGHNA, CDR2 YNFKEQ. With V trimmed by 1 base and J by 7 bases, 4 bases remained unmatched. This CDR3 has 14 residues. As DNA, the CDR3 is TGTGCCAGCAGCCAAGTTGTGGGACAGGGTGAAGCTTTCTTT. This encodes CASSQVVGQGEAFF.

The J gene is TRBJ2-3, the V gene TRBV5-1; the D gene is possibly TRBD2 (5 bases). CDR3 length equals 15 residues. V lost 2 bases and J 0 bases, leaving 10 bases between the germline ends. Germline values: CDR1 SGHRS, CDR2 YFSETQ. The CDR3 here is CASSFTGSSTDTQYF. For the CDR3, the DNA is TGCGCCAGCAGCTTCACGGGATCTAGCACAGATACGCAGTATTTT.

This clone is a singleton in its sample. The chain combines TRBV5-1 with TRBJ2-1; 7 positions match TRBD2. V lost 5 bases to trimming and J lost 7 bases; unmatched junction nucleotides: 9. Germline V gene data show CDR1 as SGHRS and CDR2 as YFSETQ. The CDR3 contains 14 residues. The CDR3 nucleotides are TGCGCCAGCAGACAGACTATCGGGGGGAATGAGCAGTTCTTC. Its translation is CASRQTIGGNEQFF. Full variable domain (rest looked up from reference TRBV5-1 and TRBJ2-1): KAGVTQTPRYLIKTRGQQVTLSCSPISGHRSVSWYQQTPGQGLQFLFEYFSETQRNKGNFPGRFSGRQFSNSRSEMNVSTLELGDSALYLCASRQTIGGNEQFFGPGTRLTVL.